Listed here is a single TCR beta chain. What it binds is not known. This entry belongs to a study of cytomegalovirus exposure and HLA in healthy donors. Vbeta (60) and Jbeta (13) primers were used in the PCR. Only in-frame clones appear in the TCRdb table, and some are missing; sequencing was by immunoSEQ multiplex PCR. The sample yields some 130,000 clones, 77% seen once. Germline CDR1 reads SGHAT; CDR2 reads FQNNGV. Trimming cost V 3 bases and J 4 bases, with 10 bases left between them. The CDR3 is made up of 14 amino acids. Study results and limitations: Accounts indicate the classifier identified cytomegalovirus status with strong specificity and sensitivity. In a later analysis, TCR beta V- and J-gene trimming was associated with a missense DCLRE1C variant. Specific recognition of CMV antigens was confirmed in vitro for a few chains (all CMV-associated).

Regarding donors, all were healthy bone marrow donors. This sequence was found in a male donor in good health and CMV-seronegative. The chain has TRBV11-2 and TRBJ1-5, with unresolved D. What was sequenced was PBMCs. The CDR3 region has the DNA TGTGCCAGCAGCTTGGGAGCGGGAAATCAGCCCCAGCATTTT. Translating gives CASSLGAGNQPQHF.